The subject of this entry is one T cell receptor beta chain. Its antigen specificity is not known. The sample holds no much larger clone one base away, and base qualities are not on file. The immunoSEQ Assay, a bias-controlled multiplex PCR, was used to amplify TCRbeta CDR3 regions from genomic DNA. In the original analysis: The number of nucleated cells in each sample was estimated from the amplification of reference gene primers within the assay. Sequence reads were collapsed and filtered to measure the absolute abundance of every unique TCRbeta CDR3 rearrangement. For each sample, productive Simpson clonality was calculated as the square root of Simpson's diversity index over productive rearrangements. TCRdb holds this immuneACCESS table with in-frame rearrangements only. Some clones are missing; in checked studies, unresolved V genes explain under half, and the rest has no known cause. The DNA was the basis for D and trimming; V, J and clone size are from that table. Counted in this sample were some 210,000 clones; approximately 90% of them appeared once. Over 0.75% of the sample lies in the top ten.

This sample stems from a study of blood T cell repertoires in COVID-19 (TCRdb year 2020). For the wider study: Samples covering the acute and convalescent phases of COVID-19 were provided by collaborators in the United States, Italy and Spain. Samples were obtained from the ongoing ImmuneRACE study (first 160 participants) and from over 1,000 subjects provided by 6 global collaborators. Subjects who had been exposed to COVID-19, were actively infected with it, or had recovered from it provided the deeply sampled blood TCRbeta repertoires that made up the dataset. The sample metadata nearly always contained a de-identified subject ID, COVID-19 status, age in years and sex. Where HLA class I and class II types were available, the types were taken from metadata supplied by the sample provider, not from assay-based typing. The material from the prospective study consisted of cDNA or gDNA derived from T cells, B-cell-depleted T cells, or PBMCs. The repertoires were released in a freely available public database intended as a resource for research on the immune response to SARS-CoV-2.

One collaborating source in Seattle enrolled patients during active infection and followed them longitudinally through the course of disease. Whole blood was collected in K2EDTA tubes by collaborating institutions according to the institutions' own protocols. For TCRbeta analysis, collaborators shipped samples as frozen whole blood, isolated PBMCs, or DNA extracted from either of those sample types. What the research found in general, with its limitations: How much clinical and demographic metadata was included differed by source and by participant, and the metadata was provided uncurated.

The sequence was obtained from a man aged 55 to 69 with COVID-19, enrolled during active disease. Specimen: peripheral blood.

The DNA reads TGTGCCACCCTATTAGCGGGAGTCACCGGGGAGCTGTTTTTT. Its translation is CATLLAGVTGELFF. Here the chain combines TRBV6-5 and TRBJ2-2; 9 central nucleotides agree with TRBD2. Measured from the cysteine to the phenylalanine, the CDR3 is 14 residues long. The kept DNA is CDR3 alone, 42 bases in frame from the first base. Germline trimming: 10 bases from V, 4 bases from J; junction bases outside gene matches: 7. The germline V gene gives CDR1 as MNHEY and CDR2 as SVGAGI.